The next 26 T cell receptor beta chains were all read from a single sample in a study of cytomegalovirus exposure and HLA in healthy donors (dated by TCRdb to about 2017). Library prep was done by the immunoSEQ multiplex PCR assay. Not all clones reach the TCRdb copy of this immuneACCESS table, which keeps in-frame sequences only. Checked studies attribute under half of the gap to unresolved V genes and leave the rest unexplained. The sample profile shows about 140,000 clones; approximately 85% of them were found once. Jointly, the top ten make up around 1.4% of the sample. Sequenced sample: PBMCs. Receptors originate from a woman in her twenties or thirties in good health and CMV-seronegative.

The chain uses TRBV2 and TRBJ1-1; weak D call: TRBD1 (5 bases). The germline CDR1 and CDR2 sequences are SNHLY and FYNNEI. V lost 5 bases and J lost 7, with 11 bases in between. The CDR3 is 12 amino acids. The CDR3, as DNA: TGTGCCAGCAGTAGCTCGACAGTTGAAGCTTTCTTT. Protein product: CASSSSTVEAFF.

This clone was recorded a few times. The chain uses TRBV7-3 and TRBJ2-7; 10 bases are shared with TRBD1. The germline CDR1 and CDR2 sequences are SGHTA and FQGTGA. V gave up 2 bases and J gave up 6 bases; unmatched junction bases: 1. The CDR3 sequence is 13 residues long. This CDR3 is CASSLGTGAEQYF. The CDR3, as DNA: TGTGCCAGCAGCTTAGGGACAGGGGCCGAGCAGTACTTC.

The genes are TRBV7-9 and TRBJ2-3; 8 bases are shared with TRBD1. This CDR3 region has 15 residues. Trimming cost V 3 bases and J 4 bases; bases outside gene matches: 6. CDR1 is SEHNR, CDR2 FQNEAQ, per germline (reference sequence). In DNA form, the CDR3 reads TGTGCCAGCAGCTTCGGGACAGGCGGCGCAGATACGCAGTATTTT. It specifies CASSFGTGGADTQYF.

This clone was observed once. The chain employs TRBV2 and TRBJ1-4; a weak D match, TRBD1 (6 bases). With 1 base removed from V and 8 bases from J, the gap between germline ends came to 17 bases. The CDR3 is made up of 16 amino acids. Looked up from germline, CDR1 is SNHLY and CDR2 is FYNNEI. The CDR3 spells CASSEGQAIMKEKLFF. The CDR3 coding sequence is TGTGCCAGCAGTGAAGGACAGGCCATTATGAAAGAAAAACTGTTTTTT. Full variable domain (rest looked up from reference TRBV2 and TRBJ1-4): EPEVTQTPSHQVTQMGQEVILRCVPISNHLYFYWYRQILGQKVEFLVSFYNNEISEKSEIFDDQFSVERPDGSNFTLKIRSTKLEDSAMYFCASSEGQAIMKEKLFFGSGTQLSVL.

V is TRBV5-4 and J is TRBJ2-1; 11 bases are a match to TRBD2. Germline CDR1 and CDR2: SGHNT and YYREEE (reference sequence). The CDR3 is 15 amino acids. V dropped 5 bases and J dropped 4; count of bases not matched to a gene: 5. CDR3 amino acids: CASRVAGGMYNEQFF. The CDR3 DNA sequence: TGTGCCAGCAGGGTAGCGGGGGGGATGTACAATGAGCAGTTCTTC.

This chain joins TRBV28 and TRBJ1-1; D unresolved. This CDR3 region has 14 residues. From germline, CDR1 is MDHEN and CDR2 SYDVKM. Between the trimmed V and J ends, which lost 5 bases and 5 bases, there was a span of 15 bases. The CDR3 sequence is CASSPRSGRTEAFF. In nucleotides, the CDR3 is TGTGCCAGCAGTCCCCGGTCGGGGAGGACTGAAGCTTTCTTT.

The J gene is TRBJ2-1, the V gene TRBV5-8, with D possibly TRBD1 on 6 matching bases. Looked up from germline, CDR1 is SGHTS and CDR2 is YDEGEE. There are 16 residues in the CDR3. V lost 4 bases and J 0 bases, leaving 14 bases between the germline ends. The CDR3 nucleotides read TGTGCCAGCAGCCATTACAGGGTGAGCTCCTACAATGAGCAGTTCTTC. Translating gives CASSHYRVSSYNEQFF.

The J gene is TRBJ2-1, the V gene TRBV18; 12 bases map to TRBD2. The V gene's germline CDR1 is KGHSH and CDR2 LQKENI. This CDR3 contains 15 residues. The trim removed 8 bases at V and 6 bases at J, leaving 8 bases unmatched. CDR3 loop: CASGQLAGGFNEQFF. The DNA of the CDR3 is TGTGCCAGCGGCCAACTAGCGGGGGGATTCAATGAGCAGTTCTTC.

The CDR3 DNA sequence: TGCGCCAGCAGCCAAGATTCCCAAAAGAGGAAAAACCTCAATGAGCAGTTCTTC. Translation: CASSQDSQKRKNLNEQFF. The chain recombines TRBV4-3 with TRBJ2-1; D is unclear. The CDR3 length is 18 residues. Germline V gives CDR1 LGHNA, CDR2 YSLEER. Trimming took off 0 bases at V and 6 bases at J, with 21 bases between the two ends.

This chain joins TRBV18 and TRBJ1-6; the D gene is possibly TRBD1 (5 bases). Trimming stripped 4 bases from V and 7 bases from J, with 17 bases between. CDR3 size: 16 residues. The germline V gene encodes CDR1 KGHSH and CDR2 LQKENI. Written as DNA, the CDR3 is TGTGCCAGCTCACGGAACCAGGGTGGAGAGAATTCACCCCTCCACTTT. Protein product: CASSRNQGGENSPLHF. The full variable domain, its missing parts supplied by reference TRBV18 and TRBJ1-6, is NAGVMQNPRHLVRRRGQEARLRCSPMKGHSHVYWYRQLPEEGLKFMVYLQKENIIDESGMPKERFSAEFPKEGPSILRIQQVVRGDSAAYFCASSRNQGGENSPLHFGNGTRLTVT.

This chain uses TRBV4-2 with TRBJ2-3, with D uncertain. The V end was cut by 2 bases, the J end by 4 bases, with 7 bases between. The germline V gene has CDR1 LGHNA and CDR2 YNFKEQ. CDR3 length equals 13 residues. CDR3: CASSQPPADTQYF. The CDR3 region has the DNA TGTGCCAGCAGCCAACCCCCCGCAGATACGCAGTATTTT.

The genes are TRBV7-3 and TRBJ2-1; TRBD1 matches at 8 bases. The CDR3 length is 16 residues. Germline V gene sequence: CDR1 SGHTA, CDR2 FQGTGA. Trimming took 4 bases from V and 0 from J; bases not matched to a gene: 5. The DNA of the CDR3 is TGTGCCAGCAGCTCAACAGGGGGACCCTCCTACAATGAGCAGTTCTTC. As protein: CASSSTGGPSYNEQFF.

The V gene is TRBV7-6, the J gene TRBJ2-7; 11 bases map to TRBD2. The CDR3 consists of 13 residues. J was trimmed by 3 bases and V by 6 bases; bases with no gene match: 1. In germline, CDR1 is SGHVS, CDR2 FNYEAQ. CDR3 sequence reads: CASSLAGGYEQYF. The CDR3 DNA sequence: TGTGCCAGCAGTCTAGCGGGGGGCTACGAGCAGTACTTC.

The chain links TRBV11-2 to TRBJ2-5; 8 nucleotides align to TRBD1. Looked up from germline, CDR1 is SGHAT and CDR2 is FQNNGV. This CDR3 is built from 16 residues. V shed 5 bases and J 2 bases; nucleotides not matched to a gene: 10. This chain's CDR3 is CASSKRDRWRQETQYF. The DNA for the CDR3 is TGTGCCAGCAGCAAACGGGACAGGTGGCGACAAGAGACCCAGTACTTC. Using reference TRBV11-2 and TRBJ2-5 for the parts outside the CDR3, the full variable domain is EAGVAQSPRYKIIEKRQSVAFWCNPISGHATLYWYQQILGQGPKLLIQFQNNGVVDDSQLPKDRFSAERLKGVDSTLKIQPAKLEDSAVYLCASSKRDRWRQETQYFGPGTRLLVL.

This clone has a single count. This chain joins TRBV10-3 and TRBJ1-1; a weak D match, TRBD1 (5 bases). Per germline, CDR1 ENHRY and CDR2 SYGVKD. V dropped 6 bases and J dropped 1 base, with 6 bases sitting between them. The CDR3 extends over 12 amino acids. The CDR3 here is CAIRGRNTEAFF. The CDR3 DNA reads TGTGCCATCAGGGGGCGGAACACTGAAGCTTTCTTT.

This clone was counted between two and nine times. The chain carries TRBV18 and TRBJ2-6; D remains unclear. Germline V lookup: CDR1 KGHSH, CDR2 LQKENI. V was trimmed by 3 bases and J by 2 bases, leaving 5 bases between them. The CDR3 sequence is 14 residues long. The CDR3 reads CASSPGAGANVLTF. CDR3 nucleotide sequence: TGTGCCAGCTCACCTGGAGCTGGGGCCAACGTCCTGACTTTC.

V gene TRBV6-5 combines with J gene TRBJ2-1; 7 nucleotides align to TRBD2. The CDR3 runs to 15 residues. The J segment lost 8 bases and the V segment lost 1 base, leaving 8 bases of the junction unmatched. Germline-derived CDR1 and CDR2 are MNHEY and SVGAGI. Written as DNA, the CDR3 is TGTGCCAGCAGTTACTATTCGCTAGCGGTCGATGAGCAGTTCTTC. Protein sequence: CASSYYSLAVDEQFF.

The chain has TRBV4-2 and TRBJ1-4; D ambiguous. Trimming shortened V by 1 base and J by 7 bases, and 7 bases separated the two germline ends. This CDR3 spans 13 amino acids. Germline CDR1 is LGHNA and CDR2 is YNFKEQ. Here the CDR3 reads CASSQGAGEKLFF. The DNA of the CDR3 is TGTGCCAGCAGCCAAGGGGCAGGTGAAAAACTGTTTTTT.

The V and J genes are TRBV7-2 and TRBJ1-5, with 8 bases fitting TRBD1. CDR3 length equals 18 residues. The J segment lost 3 bases and the V segment lost 1 base, leaving 11 bases of the junction unmatched. The V gene's germline CDR1 is SGHTA and CDR2 FQGNSA. The DNA for the CDR3 is TGTGCCAGCAGCTTAGGAATATGGACAGGGCTACTCAATCAGCCCCAGCATTTT. Amino acid sequence: CASSLGIWTGLLNQPQHF.

Concerning this clone: One end of the junction fails to match germline, which may point to a read error. The V gene is TRBV19, the J gene TRBJ1-4; D might be TRBD1 (5 bases). The CDR3 is 14 residues long. Germline V gene lookup returns CDR1 LNHDA and CDR2 SQIVND (reference sequence). As DNA, the CDR3 is TGTGCCAGTTCTTGGCAGGGCACTACTGAAAAACTGTTTTTT. It specifies CASSWQGTTEKLFF.

The chain has TRBV7-2 and TRBJ2-3; D possibly corresponds to TRBD2 (5 bases). The CDR3 loop spans 16 amino acids. The germline CDR1 and CDR2 sequences are SGHTA and FQGNSA. Trimming shortened V by 0 bases and J by 4 bases, and 14 bases separated the two germline ends. DNA for the CDR3: TGTGCCAGCAGCTTAGCAGGGTCTAGCACCTCAGATACGCAGTATTTT. Protein: CASSLAGSSTSDTQYF.

The V and J genes are TRBV4-2 and TRBJ2-1; 8 bases match TRBD2. CDR3 length equals 15 residues. Germline trimming cut 0 bases from V and 9 bases from J; bases unmatched to any gene: 7. CDR1 is LGHNA, CDR2 YNFKEQ, per germline. The DNA for the CDR3 is TGTGCCAGCAGCCAAGAACGGGGGGGTGGTTCTGAGCAGTTCTTC. Translation gives CASSQERGGGSEQFF.

J is TRBJ2-1 and V is TRBV9; 8 positions match TRBD2. Germline V gene sequence: CDR1 SGDLS, CDR2 YYNGEE. Trimming removed 4 bases from V and 3 bases from J; junction bases left unmatched: 3. CDR3 length: 14 residues. The CDR3 loop is CASSTGGGYNEQFF. The CDR3 DNA reads as TGTGCCAGCAGCACGGGGGGGGGCTACAATGAGCAGTTCTTC.

As concerns this clone: One end of the junction is discordant with germline, which a read error may explain. The gene calls are TRBV10-1 and TRBJ2-7, with a possible D match to TRBD2 (7 bases). CDR3 length equals 13 residues. In germline, CDR1 is WNHNN, CDR2 SYGVQD (reference sequence). Written as DNA, the CDR3 is TGCGCCACCAGTCGGGGGGCAGCGAACGAGCAGTACTTC. Its translation: CATSRGAANEQYF.

The chain has TRBV2 and TRBJ1-1; D ambiguous. The V gene lost 8 bases and the J gene lost 3 bases, with 13 bases spanning the gap. Germline-derived CDR1 and CDR2 are SNHLY and FYNNEI. CDR3 length equals 13 residues. The CDR3 region is CASSRDFDTEAFF. DNA of the CDR3: TGTGCCAGCTCGAGGGATTTCGACACTGAAGCTTTCTTT. Based on the CDR3 plus reference TRBV2 and TRBJ1-1, the full variable domain is EPEVTQTPSHQVTQMGQEVILRCVPISNHLYFYWYRQILGQKVEFLVSFYNNEISEKSEIFDDQFSVERPDGSNFTLKIRSTKLEDSAMYFCASSRDFDTEAFFGQGTRLTVV.

This chain uses TRBV11-1 with TRBJ2-7; the match to TRBD1 covers 9 bases. V dropped 5 bases and J dropped 2; count of bases not matched to a gene: 10. This CDR3 has 16 amino acids. Germline values: CDR1 SGHAT, CDR2 FQDESV (reference sequence). In nucleotides, the CDR3 is TGTGCCAGCAGCAAGATTGGGACAGGGATCGCCTACGAGCAGTACTTC. This gives the protein CASSKIGTGIAYEQYF.